Presented here are 27 T cell receptor beta chains from one specimen sequenced in a study of OX40 agonist ivuxolimab in advanced cancers. Produced via immunoSEQ multiplex PCR; TCRdb's table is partial and in-frame only. The table has tens of thousands of clones, approximately 92% seen once. Sequenced material: CD4+ or CD8+ T cells sorted from blood, taken in a trial of the OX40 agonist ivuxolimab. These receptors all stem from an adult with an advanced solid tumor such as melanoma, head and neck, liver or kidney cancer.

The gene calls are TRBV9 and TRBJ2-3; D gene uncertain. The V end was cut by 0 bases, the J end by 3 bases, with 8 bases between. Germline CDR1 is SGDLS and CDR2 is YYNGEE. This CDR3 contains 14 residues. In nucleotides, the CDR3 is TGTGCCAGCAGCGTAGGGGTAGATACAGATACGCAGTATTTT. It specifies CASSVGVDTDTQYF.

V is TRBV6-6 and J is TRBJ2-7; TRBD1 agrees at 8 bases. The CDR3 totals 13 residues. The V gene end was trimmed by 5 bases and the J gene end by 6 bases; junction bases not matched to a gene: 6. In germline, CDR1 is MNHNY, CDR2 SVGAGI (reference sequence). CDR3 amino acids: CASSRQGRTEQYF. The CDR3 nucleotides are TGTGCCAGCAGTAGACAGGGGAGGACCGAGCAGTACTTC.

The genes are TRBV5-6 and TRBJ2-7, with a possible D match to TRBD2 (6 bases). Trimming left V 0 bases short and J 3 bases short, with 10 bases between. Germline CDR1 is SGHDT and CDR2 is YYEEEE. The CDR3 consists of 14 residues. This CDR3 reads CASSLGGTYYEQYF. DNA for the CDR3: TGTGCCAGCAGCTTGGGGGGGACTTACTACGAGCAGTACTTC.

The CDR3 protein is CASSGQRSPGGYTF. The CDR3 bases are TGTGCCAGCAGTGGACAGAGGAGTCCAGGGGGCTACACCTTC. V gene TRBV2 combines with J gene TRBJ1-2; D perhaps matches TRBD1 (5 bases). V dropped 4 bases and J dropped 8 bases, with 17 bases sitting between them. Per germline, CDR1 SNHLY and CDR2 FYNNEI. CDR3 length equals 14 residues.

This sequence joins TRBV27 and TRBJ1-5; D possibly corresponds to TRBD1 (5 bases). This CDR3 has 14 amino acids. Germline V CDR1 and CDR2: MNHEY, SMNVEV (reference sequence). The V gene lost 3 bases and the J gene lost 1 base, with 7 bases spanning the gap. CDR3 sequence: CASSFRGSNQPQHF. The DNA for the CDR3 is TGTGCCAGCAGTTTTCGGGGGAGCAATCAGCCCCAGCATTTT.

In this sample, this clone turned up once. This chain uses TRBV5-1 with TRBJ1-2; 7 bases match TRBD1. After removal of 4 bases from V and 1 base from J, the junction contained 10 bases not matched to a gene. Germline V gene lookup returns CDR1 SGHRS and CDR2 YFSETQ. CDR3 size: 16 residues. Here the CDR3 reads CASSPTGTAINYGYTF. The DNA of the CDR3 is TGCGCCAGCAGCCCAACCGGGACAGCGATTAACTATGGCTACACCTTC. Filled out from reference TRBV5-1 and TRBJ1-2, the complete variable domain reads KAGVTQTPRYLIKTRGQQVTLSCSPISGHRSVSWYQQTPGQGLQFLFEYFSETQRNKGNFPGRFSGRQFSNSRSEMNVSTLELGDSALYLCASSPTGTAINYGYTFGSGTRLTVV.

The chain links TRBV19 to TRBJ2-5, with 10 bases matching TRBD1. Germline V CDR1 and CDR2: LNHDA, SQIVND (reference sequence). Germline trimming cut 5 bases from V and 3 bases from J; bases unmatched to any gene: 9. The CDR3 is made up of 16 amino acids. CDR3 loop: CASSGVGQGVKETQYF. CDR3 sequence (DNA): TGTGCCAGTAGTGGGGTCGGACAGGGGGTGAAAGAGACCCAGTACTTC.

The chain is built from TRBV7-9 and TRBJ2-3; possibly TRBD2 for D (7 bases). The CDR3 has 15 amino acids. V lost 2 bases, J lost 5 bases, and 14 bases lay in between. Germline V gene data show CDR1 as SEHNR and CDR2 as FQNEAQ (reference sequence). Written as DNA, the CDR3 is TGTGCCAGCAGCTTATTTGGGGGGGCCGGAGATACGCAGTATTTT. As protein: CASSLFGGAGDTQYF.

The CDR3, as DNA: TGTGCCAGCAGTGAAGAAAGGGCATATGAGAACACCGGGGAGCTGTTTTTT. It translates to CASSEERAYENTGELFF. V gene TRBV6-1 combines with J gene TRBJ2-2; no definite D call. The V and J ends lost 1 base and 1 base respectively, with 13 bases between them. Germline CDR1 is MNHNS and CDR2 is SASEGT. This CDR3 region has 17 residues.

The V gene is TRBV19, the J gene TRBJ2-5; no clear D. There are 16 residues in the CDR3. Germline values: CDR1 LNHDA, CDR2 SQIVND (reference sequence). Trimming took off 2 bases at V and 4 bases at J, with 17 bases between the two ends. CDR3 amino acids: CASSIKIVGFGETQYF. The CDR3 DNA is TGTGCCAGTAGTATAAAAATCGTGGGATTCGGAGAGACCCAGTACTTC.

The chain recombines TRBV2 with TRBJ2-7, with 8 positions matching TRBD2. From germline, CDR1 is SNHLY and CDR2 FYNNEI. The CDR3 runs 15 residues. The V and J ends lost 4 bases and 3 bases, in that order; junction bases with no gene match: 8. CDR3: CASSVLAGGRYEQYF. The CDR3 DNA sequence: TGTGCCAGCAGTGTACTCGCGGGAGGACGCTACGAGCAGTACTTC.

The gene calls are TRBV20-1 and TRBJ2-3; no clear D gene. Germline CDR1 DFQATT, CDR2 SNEGSKA (reference sequence). The CDR3 has 11 amino acids. With 6 bases removed from V and 4 bases from J, the gap between germline ends came to 8 bases. The CDR3 region has the DNA TGCAGTGCCCGGCGCCCAGATACGCAGTATTTT. It codes for CSARRPDTQYF.

The chain has TRBV2 and TRBJ2-2; TRBD1 agrees at 8 bases. The CDR3 has 15 amino acids. V was pared by 4 bases and J by 3 bases, with 4 bases of the junction left unmatched. Germline-derived CDR1 and CDR2 are SNHLY and FYNNEI. The CDR3 nucleotides read TGTGCCAGCAGTGGTGACAGGGGCCACACCGGGGAGCTGTTTTTT. Its translation is CASSGDRGHTGELFF.

The chain combines TRBV19 with TRBJ2-2; D may match TRBD1 or TRBD2 (5 bases each). V lost 6 bases, J lost 0 bases, and 17 bases lay in between. Germline V gene sequence: CDR1 LNHDA, CDR2 SQIVND (reference sequence). This CDR3 has 17 amino acids. CDR3 coding DNA: TGTGCCAGTAGCAAAGGGTTCGGGACGGCGAACACCGGGGAGCTGTTTTTT. It yields the protein CASSKGFGTANTGELFF. The complete variable domain, with remaining parts taken from reference TRBV19 and TRBJ2-2, reads DGGITQSPKYLFRKEGQNVTLSCEQNLNHDAMYWYRQDPGQGLRLIYYSQIVNDFQKGDIAEGYSVSREKKESFPLTVTSAQKNPTAFYLCASSKGFGTANTGELFFGEGSRLTVL.

The rearrangement uses TRBV5-1 and TRBJ2-3, with 8 bases matching TRBD1. Germline CDR1 reads SGHRS; CDR2 reads YFSETQ. The junction had 3 bases not matched to a gene; V was cut back by 3 bases and J by 0 bases. This CDR3 comprises 15 residues. CDR3 protein: CASSYRDRSTDTQYF. The CDR3, as DNA: TGCGCCAGCAGCTACCGGGACAGGAGCACAGATACGCAGTATTTT.

The genes are TRBV5-1 and TRBJ2-7, with D uncertain. The CDR3 is 15 amino acids. Trimming cost V 1 base and J 0 bases, with 11 bases left between them. Germline values: CDR1 SGHRS, CDR2 YFSETQ. The CDR3: CASSLFSASSYEQYF. The CDR3, as DNA: TGCGCCAGCAGCTTGTTTTCAGCGAGCTCCTACGAGCAGTACTTC.

The chain has TRBV10-1 and TRBJ2-7; tentatively, D is TRBD1 (6 bases). Trimming stripped 3 bases from V and 4 bases from J, with 13 bases between. The CDR3 extends over 14 amino acids. Germline V gene lookup returns CDR1 WNHNN and CDR2 SYGVQD (reference sequence). Written as DNA, the CDR3 is TGCGCCAGCAGTGATGGGGGCGCCCTGTACGAGCAGTACTTC. Translation gives CASSDGGALYEQYF.

The chain carries TRBV5-4 and TRBJ1-1, with TRBD1 matching 8 bases. The junction had 9 bases not matched to a gene; V was cut back by 4 bases and J by 4 bases. The CDR3 is 15 residues long. From germline, CDR1 is SGHNT and CDR2 YYREEE (reference sequence). The CDR3 coding sequence is TGTGCCAGCAGCGGACGGACAGGGTGGGCCACTGAAGCTTTCTTT. This encodes CASSGRTGWATEAFF.

This chain uses TRBV10-1 with TRBJ1-3, with TRBD1 as a possible D gene (5 bases). Germline V gives CDR1 WNHNN, CDR2 SYGVQD (reference sequence). The CDR3 has 16 residues. V was cut by 0 bases and J by 0 bases, with 9 bases left in between. In nucleotides, the CDR3 is TGCGCCAGCAGTGAGTCGAGAGGGGTCTCTGGAAACACCATATATTTT. Amino acid sequence: CASSESRGVSGNTIYF.

This chain connects TRBV7-2 to TRBJ2-2; TRBD2 matches 9 bases. CDR1 and CDR2 from the germline V gene are SGHTA and FQGNSA. This CDR3 has 16 residues. V lost 1 base to trimming and J lost 6 bases; unmatched junction nucleotides: 6. This CDR3 is CASSLDSSGRPGELFF. CDR3 bases: TGTGCCAGCAGCTTAGATAGTAGCGGGAGACCCGGGGAGCTGTTTTTT.

V usage is TRBV6-1 and J usage is TRBJ2-7; D uncertain. Germline V gene data show CDR1 as MNHNS and CDR2 as SASEGT. The CDR3 is 12 amino acids. Trimming cost V 8 bases and J 4 bases, with 12 bases left between them. In DNA form, the CDR3 reads TGTGCCAGCCAACCTCGACAATACGAGCAGTACTTC. As protein: CASQPRQYEQYF.

The genes are TRBV5-1 and TRBJ2-1; 9 bases line up with TRBD1. V lost 5 bases, J lost 7 bases, and 13 bases stayed unmatched. The CDR3 has 16 amino acids. The germline V gene has CDR1 SGHRS and CDR2 YFSETQ. The CDR3 reads CASRPERTGDGNEQFF. The CDR3 DNA reads as TGCGCCAGCAGGCCCGAAAGGACAGGGGATGGGAATGAGCAGTTCTTC.

The chain has TRBV14 and TRBJ2-3; 7 bases fit TRBD1. Germline CDR1 is SGHDN and CDR2 is FVKESK. The CDR3 is 16 amino acids. V was clipped by 5 bases and J by 1 base; unmatched bases: 9. As DNA, the CDR3 is TGTGCCAGCAGCAGCTGGACAGGAGAGGGCACAGATACGCAGTATTTT. Amino acid sequence: CASSSWTGEGTDTQYF. Using reference TRBV14 and TRBJ2-3 for the parts outside the CDR3, the full variable domain is EAGVTQFPSHSVIEKGQTVTLRCDPISGHDNLYWYRRVMGKEIKFLLHFVKESKQDESGMPNNRFLAERTGGTYSTLKVQPAELEDSGVYFCASSSWTGEGTDTQYFGPGTRLTVL.

The rearrangement uses TRBV7-2 and TRBJ2-5; D not certain. The CDR3 spans 14 residues. In germline, CDR1 is SGHTA, CDR2 FQGNSA. Trimming took 1 base from V and 7 from J, leaving 13 bases between them. CDR3 DNA: TGTGCCAGCAGCTTAGTAGGCCAGGTAGTGACCCAGTACTTC. It is translated as CASSLVGQVVTQYF.

The chain uses TRBV27 and TRBJ2-1; D gene unclear. The germline gives CDR1 MNHEY, CDR2 SMNVEV (reference sequence). There are 14 residues in the CDR3. V lost 9 bases, J lost 10 bases, and 22 bases lay in between. The CDR3, as DNA: TGTGCCAGGTCGGACGGGTTCGGCATGGGAGAGCAGTTCTTC. Translation gives CARSDGFGMGEQFF.

The chain couples TRBV5-5 to TRBJ1-2; 7 bases line up with TRBD1. The germline V gene encodes CDR1 SGHKS and CDR2 YYEKEE (reference sequence). The CDR3 is made up of 16 amino acids. Losses at the gene ends were 3 bases for V and 4 bases for J; bases not matched to a gene: 12. For the CDR3, the DNA is TGTGCCAGCAGCTCCGACAGGGTACGGTACTTCTATGGCTACACCTTC. Its protein product is CASSSDRVRYFYGYTF.

This clone was recorded only once. The chain has TRBV15 and TRBJ2-1; TRBD1 or TRBD2 may be the D gene (5 bases each). The CDR3 loop spans 14 amino acids. Trimming cost V 2 bases and J 5 bases, with 10 bases left between them. From germline, CDR1 is LNHNV and CDR2 YYDKDF (reference sequence). CDR3 in DNA: TGTGCCACCAGCAGACCCGGGGCGCACAATGAGCAGTTCTTC. Translating gives CATSRPGAHNEQFF.